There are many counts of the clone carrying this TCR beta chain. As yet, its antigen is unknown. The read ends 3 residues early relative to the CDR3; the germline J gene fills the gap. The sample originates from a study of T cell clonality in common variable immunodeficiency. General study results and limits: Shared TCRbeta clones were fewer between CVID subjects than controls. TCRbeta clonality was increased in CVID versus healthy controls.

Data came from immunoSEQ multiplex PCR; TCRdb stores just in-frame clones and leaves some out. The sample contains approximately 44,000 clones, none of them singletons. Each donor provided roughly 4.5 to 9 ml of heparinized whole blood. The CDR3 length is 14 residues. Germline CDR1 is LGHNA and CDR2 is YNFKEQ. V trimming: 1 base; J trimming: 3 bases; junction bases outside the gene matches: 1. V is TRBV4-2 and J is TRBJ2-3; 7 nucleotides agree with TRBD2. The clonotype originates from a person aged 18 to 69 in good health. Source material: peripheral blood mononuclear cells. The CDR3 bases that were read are TGTGCCAGCAGCCAAGGGCGGGAGACAGATACG. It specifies CASSQGRETDT. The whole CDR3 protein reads CASSQGRETDTQYF.